This T cell receptor beta chain derives from a study of cytomegalovirus exposure and HLA in healthy donors. Study as a whole: Across under 450 genotyped donors, over 70% landed in the Caucasian-associated ancestry cluster.

The PCR ran on 60 Vbeta and 13 Jbeta primers. TCRdb's table, derived via immunoSEQ multiplex PCR, lists solely in-frame clones and lacks some. The sample holds about 92,000 clones, roughly 80% seen once. The CDR3 length is 15 residues. CDR1 MNHEY and CDR2 SVGAGI come from the germline V gene. With 6 bases removed from V and 4 bases from J, the gap between germline ends came to 15 bases. Note on this clone: No antigen is known for it. Different DNA sequences within this sample yield the same CDR3.

Whole-study results and caveats: Sequencing artifact likely explains a cluster of highly shared sequence variants. A later analysis linked around 15,000 TCR beta sequences to HLA alleles at 0.05 false discovery rate. The authors later found HLA-associated TCR beta chains more clonally expanded than equally common others.

The chain employs TRBV6-5 and TRBJ2-2; D might be TRBD1 (5 bases). The clonotype was recovered from a girl aged 2 to 10 in good health and CMV-seropositive. Sequencing was performed on PBMCs. CDR3 loop: CASSKRARGTGELFF. The DNA of the CDR3 is TGTGCCAGCAGCAAGCGCGCTAGGGGCACCGGGGAGCTGTTTTTT.